The 20 T cell receptor beta chains in this list originate from one sample, sequenced in a study of monozygotic twins with inflammatory bowel disease. TCRdb re-called the 5' RACE reads; one entry per CDR3 protein, DNA not given. The listing records 200,000 to 250,000 distinct CDR3 sequences. The sequencing input was blood. Receptors were obtained from a human donor with ulcerative colitis or Crohn's disease, or a healthy co-twin of an affected twin (not recorded which).

The rearrangement joins TRBV5-1 to TRBJ2-1. Germline V lookup: CDR1 SGHRS, CDR2 YFSETQ. CDR3 size: 14 residues. The CDR3 sequence is CASSQWDSNNEQFF.

The chain links TRBV6-6 to TRBJ2-1. The CDR3 is 13 amino acids. CDR1 is MNHNY, CDR2 SVGAGI, per germline (reference sequence). CDR3 loop: CASRGFSGNEQFF.

The chain carries TRBV2 and TRBJ2-1; TCRdb calls TRBD2, which cannot be checked without DNA. Per germline, CDR1 SNHLY and CDR2 FYNNEI. The CDR3 runs 15 residues. The chain's CDR3 is CASRVSSGRGNEQFF.

V is TRBV6-2 or TRBV6-3 and J is TRBJ1-2. The CDR3 consists of 16 residues. Germline assignment: CDR1 MNHEY and CDR2 SVGEGT. The CDR3 sequence: CASSYSSGALNYGYTF.

The genes are TRBV10-3 and TRBJ2-1. CDR1 is ENHRY, CDR2 SYGVKD, per germline. The CDR3 runs 11 residues. The CDR3 loop is CAISELDEQFF.

This sequence joins TRBV7-6 and TRBJ1-1; TCRdb selects TRBD1, and the lack of DNA leaves this call unchecked. Per germline, CDR1 SGHVS and CDR2 FNYEAQ. This CDR3 has 14 residues. CDR3 loop: CASSSVGGNTEAFF.

CDR3 loop: CASSPTVTNEKLFF. The chain links TRBV25-1 to TRBJ1-4. Per germline, CDR1 MGHDK and CDR2 SYGVNS. The CDR3 is made up of 14 amino acids.

This rearrangement joins TRBV20-1 to TRBJ1-1. Looked up from germline, CDR1 is DFQATT and CDR2 is SNEGSKA (reference sequence). CDR3 length equals 17 residues. The CDR3 reads CSARDLGGALVNTEAFF.

V is TRBV5-5 and J is TRBJ2-1; the TRBD1 assignment by TCRdb is unverifiable without DNA. Germline V gene data show CDR1 as SGHKS and CDR2 as YYEKEE (reference sequence). The CDR3 is 15 residues long. CDR3 sequence: CASSAGHSSYNEQFF.

The chain recombines TRBV20-1 with TRBJ2-7. Germline V CDR1 and CDR2: DFQATT, SNEGSKA (reference sequence). The CDR3 totals 11 residues. The CDR3 region is CSASLRDEQYF.

J is TRBJ1-5 and V is TRBV21-1; TCRdb's assignment of TRBD1 cannot be checked, as there is no DNA. TRBV21-1 is a listed pseudogene. CDR3 length equals 15 residues. The CDR3 loop reads CARALGHREKQPQHF.

The chain uses TRBV4-3 and TRBJ2-1; TCRdb indicates TRBD2, and absent DNA this call remains unverified. The CDR3 has 17 amino acids. Per germline, CDR1 LGHNA and CDR2 YSLEER. The CDR3 sequence is CASSSRLAGGPGNEQFF.

J is TRBJ2-3 and V is TRBV27; TCRdb designates TRBD2, a call that cannot be tested without DNA. The CDR3 is 15 amino acids. Germline V lookup: CDR1 MNHEY, CDR2 SMNVEV (reference sequence). The CDR3 loop is CASSSGRPRTDTQYF.

This sequence joins TRBV5-4 and TRBJ2-2; TCRdb selects TRBD1, and the lack of DNA leaves this call unchecked. This CDR3 is 14 amino acids long. Germline V gene data show CDR1 as SGHNT and CDR2 as YYREEE (reference sequence). The CDR3 region is CASSHYRPDGELFF.

The chain couples TRBV7-2 to TRBJ2-3. There are 16 residues in the CDR3. In germline, CDR1 is SGHTA, CDR2 FQGNSA. CDR3 sequence: CASSLAQMRIADTQYF.

V gene TRBV2 combines with J gene TRBJ2-3; TCRdb's D gene call, TRBD1, goes unchecked for lack of DNA. Germline CDR1 is SNHLY and CDR2 is FYNNEI. The CDR3 length is 15 residues. CDR3 loop: CASTKDRTGGDTQYF.

The chain uses TRBV19 and TRBJ1-5. The germline CDR1 and CDR2 sequences are LNHDA and SQIVND (reference sequence). The CDR3 spans 13 residues. This chain's CDR3 is CASRAASNQPQHF.

This chain links TRBV5-1 with TRBJ1-1; TCRdb's D gene call, TRBD1, goes unchecked for lack of DNA. The CDR3 totals 15 residues. Germline CDR1 reads SGHRS; CDR2 reads YFSETQ. This chain's CDR3 is CASSLGGLLNTEAFF.

The J gene is TRBJ2-3, the V gene TRBV6-1; with no DNA, the TCRdb D assignment of TRBD1 cannot be verified. This CDR3 has 14 amino acids. CDR1 is MNHNS, CDR2 SASEGT, per germline. The CDR3 is CASTKAGGSDTQYF.

The chain uses TRBV6-5 and TRBJ2-3; TCRdb selects TRBD1, and the lack of DNA leaves this call unchecked. The CDR3 runs 16 residues. Looked up from germline, CDR1 is MNHEY and CDR2 is SVGAGI. This chain's CDR3 is CASSYHGAELADTQYF.